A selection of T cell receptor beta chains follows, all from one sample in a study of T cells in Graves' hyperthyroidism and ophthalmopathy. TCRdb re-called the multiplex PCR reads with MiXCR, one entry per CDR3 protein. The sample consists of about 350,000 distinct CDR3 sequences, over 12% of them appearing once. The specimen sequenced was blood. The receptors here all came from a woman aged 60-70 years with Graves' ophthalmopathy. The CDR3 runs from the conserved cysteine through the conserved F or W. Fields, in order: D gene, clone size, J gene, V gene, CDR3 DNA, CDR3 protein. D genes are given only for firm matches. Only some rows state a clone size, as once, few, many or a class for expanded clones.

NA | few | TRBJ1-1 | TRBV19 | TGTGCCAGTAAGCGGTATCTGAACACTGAAGCTTTCTTT | CASKRYLNTEAFF
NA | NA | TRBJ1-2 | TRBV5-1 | TGCGCCAGCAGCCTGGACGAAGGCTATGGCTACACCTTC | CASSLDEGYGYTF
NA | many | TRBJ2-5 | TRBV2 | TGTGCCAGCAGTGAGCTTCCAATACGTCGGGAGACCCAGTACTTC | CASSELPIRRETQYF
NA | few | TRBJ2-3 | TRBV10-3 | TGTGCCATCAGTGAGTCAGGCACAGATACGCAGTATTTT | CAISESGTDTQYF
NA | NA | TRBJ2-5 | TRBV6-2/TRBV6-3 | TGTGCCAGCAGTTATGCCGGCTTAGAGACCCAGTACTTC | CASSYAGLETQYF
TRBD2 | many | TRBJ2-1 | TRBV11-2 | TGTGCCAGCAGCTTAAGCCCTACTAGCGGGAGCTACAATGAGCAGTTCTTC | CASSLSPTSGSYNEQFF
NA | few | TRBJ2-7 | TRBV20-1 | TGCAGTGCTAGCCGACCTGACAGGTTCTCCTACGAGCAGTACTTC | CSASRPDRFSYEQYF
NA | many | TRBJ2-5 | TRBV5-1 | TGCGCCAGCAGCTTGGCCCGGGAGCAAGAGACCCAGTACTTC | CASSLAREQETQYF
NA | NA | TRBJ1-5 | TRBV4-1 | TGCGCCAGCAGCCAAGAGGGGTCTACGGGGGTAGATACGCAGCATTTT | CASSQEGSTGVDTQHF
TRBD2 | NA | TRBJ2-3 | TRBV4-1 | TGCGCCAGCAGCCCGCGGGGCCAGCGGGGACGCACAGATACGCAGTATTTT | CASSPRGQRGRTDTQYF
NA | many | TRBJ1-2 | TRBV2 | TGTGCCAGCGAGACAGACTTAAACTATGGCTACACCTTC | CASETDLNYGYTF
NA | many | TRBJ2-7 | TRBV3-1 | TGTGCCAGCAGCCAGGAAGCGGGTACTAGATACGAGCAGTACTTC | CASSQEAGTRYEQYF
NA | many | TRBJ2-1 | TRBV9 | TGTGCCAGCAGCCCAGTGACTAGTCGCAATGAGCAGTTCTTC | CASSPVTSRNEQFF
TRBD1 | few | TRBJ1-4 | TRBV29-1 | TGCAGCGTGAGCCTACAGGGGACTAATGAAAAACTGTTTTTT | CSVSLQGTNEKLFF
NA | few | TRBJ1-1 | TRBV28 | TGTGCCAGCAGCCCAGTCTGGGTAAACACTGAAGCTTCCTTT | CASSPVWVNTEASF
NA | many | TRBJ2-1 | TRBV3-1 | TGTGCCAGCAGCCAAGGCCCCATTTCGAGTGAGCAGTTCTTC | CASSQGPISSEQFF
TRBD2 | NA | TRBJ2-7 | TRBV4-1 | TGCGCCAGCAGCCTAATGGGACTAGCGGGAGAACAATACTTC | CASSLMGLAGEQYF
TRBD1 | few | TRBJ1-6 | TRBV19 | TGTGCCAGTAGTACGCGGACAGGAGATTCACCCCTCCACTTT | CASSTRTGDSPLHF
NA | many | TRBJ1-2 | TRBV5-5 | TGTGCCAGCAGCTTGGAGTGGGCTGGGGCAGGCTATGGCTACACCTTC | CASSLEWAGAGYGYTF
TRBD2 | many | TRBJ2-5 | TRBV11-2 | TGTGCCAGCAGCCTGGGGGGACTAGAACAAGAGACCCAGTACTTC | CASSLGGLEQETQYF
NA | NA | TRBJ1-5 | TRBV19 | TGTGCCAGTAGTACGCTCAATCAGCCCCAGCATTTT | CASSTLNQPQHF
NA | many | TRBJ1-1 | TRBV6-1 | TGTGCCAGCAGTGATCCCGGGGTGAACACTGAAGCTTTCTTT | CASSDPGVNTEAFF
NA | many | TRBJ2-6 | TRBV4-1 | TGCGCCAGCAGCCTCCCAGGCTCTGGGGCCAACGTCCTGACTTTC | CASSLPGSGANVLTF
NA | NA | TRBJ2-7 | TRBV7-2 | TGTGCCAGCAGCTTAGGGGCGGGAACCGACTACGAGCAGTACTTC | CASSLGAGTDYEQYF
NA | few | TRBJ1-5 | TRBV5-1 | TGCGCCAGCAGCCCGACTGGGGATTCAGACCAGCCCCAGCATTTT | CASSPTGDSDQPQHF
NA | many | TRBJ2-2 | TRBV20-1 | TGCAGTGCTTCCGGGACCCTCGAGGGGACCGGGGAGCTGTTTTTT | CSASGTLEGTGELFF
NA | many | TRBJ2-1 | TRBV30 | TGTGCCTGGAGTGGCCGGGACTTTACTAAGCAGTTCTTC | CAWSGRDFTKQFF
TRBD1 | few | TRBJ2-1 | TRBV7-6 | TGTGCCAGCAGCCCGGTGGGACAGGGGGCGTTTGAGCAGTTCTTC | CASSPVGQGAFEQFF
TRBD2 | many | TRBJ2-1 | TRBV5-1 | TGCGCCAGCAGCGTTATAGCGGGACGGGGCAATGAGCAGTTCTTC | CASSVIAGRGNEQFF
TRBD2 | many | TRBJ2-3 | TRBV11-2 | TGTGCCAGCAGCTGGGGGGGGAGCACAGATACGCAGTATTTT | CASSWGGSTDTQYF
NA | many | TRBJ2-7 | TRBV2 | TGTGCCAGCAGTGAGGGGGGCCCCAGCGGGGCCTACGAGCAGTACTTC | CASSEGGPSGAYEQYF
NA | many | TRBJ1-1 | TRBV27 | TGTGCCAGCAGTTTGGGTGGGCCCCCCCCCACTGAAGCTTTCTTT | CASSLGGPPPTEAFF
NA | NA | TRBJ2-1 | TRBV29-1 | TGCAGCGCCAAGGGTGCGGGACAGTTCTACAATGAGCAGTTCTTC | CSAKGAGQFYNEQFF
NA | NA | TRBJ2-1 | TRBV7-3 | TGTGCCAGCAGACCCTCGCCGGGGGTAACCTACAATGAGCAGTTCTTC | CASRPSPGVTYNEQFF
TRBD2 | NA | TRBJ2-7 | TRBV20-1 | TGCAGTGCTGGGACTAGCGGGGGGGCCCACGAGCAGTACTTC | CSAGTSGGAHEQYF
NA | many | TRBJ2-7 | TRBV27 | TGTGCCAGCAGTTTATATCGGGGAGCGTACGAGCAGTACTTC | CASSLYRGAYEQYF
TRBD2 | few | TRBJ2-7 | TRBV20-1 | TGCAGTGCTAGAGATAGGGGGATTATACCGGGACTAGCGGGCCACCGTCCCTACGAGCAGTACTTC | CSARDRGIIPGLAGHRPYEQYF
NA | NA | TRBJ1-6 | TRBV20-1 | TGCAGTGCAAGAGGGGGAGGACCCAATTCACCCCTCCACTTT | CSARGGGPNSPLHF
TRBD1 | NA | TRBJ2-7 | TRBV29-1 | TGCAGCGTTGTAGGGGACAGGGGGCGCGAGCAGTACTTC | CSVVGDRGREQYF